Listed below are T cell receptor beta chains from one sample, sequenced in a study of OX40 agonist ivuxolimab in advanced cancers. Assay used: immunoSEQ multiplex PCR; TCRdb lists only in-frame clones, some missing. The sample has about 29,000 clones, just over 90% seen once. The material sequenced was CD4+ or CD8+ T cells sorted from blood, taken in a trial of the OX40 agonist ivuxolimab. These receptors were obtained from an adult with an advanced solid tumor such as melanoma, head and neck, liver or kidney cancer. The CDR3 runs from the conserved cysteine through the conserved F or W. D genes are given only for firm matches. Where a row states a size, it is once, few, many or the class of an expanded clone; other rows omit it.

J: TRBJ2-1
D: NA
size: NA
length: 13
V: TRBV19
DNA: TGTGCCAGTAGTACCACGGGATACAATGAGCAGTTCTTC
CDR3: CASSTTGYNEQFF

J: TRBJ1-1
D: NA
size: NA
length: 17
V: TRBV27
DNA: TGTGCCAGCAGTTCGAAGGTGGGCCCATGGGGCGGTCATGAAGCTTTCTTT
CDR3: CASSSKVGPWGGHEAFF

J: TRBJ2-1
D: TRBD1
size: NA
length: 13
V: TRBV19
DNA: TGTGCCAGTAGTTGGGGGACAGGGAATGAGCAGTTCTTC
CDR3: CASSWGTGNEQFF

J: TRBJ2-7
D: NA
size: NA
length: 15
V: TRBV4-1
DNA: TGCGCCAGCAGCCAAGAGTCGGCGTTTTTCTACGAGCAGTACTTC
CDR3: CASSQESAFFYEQYF

J: TRBJ1-2
D: NA
size: NA
length: 16
V: TRBV9
DNA: TGTGCCAGCACCGAGGGGGGCCGGTATGGCACCCATGGCTACACCTTC
CDR3: CASTEGGRYGTHGYTF

J: TRBJ2-3
D: TRBD2
size: NA
length: 16
V: TRBV7-2
DNA: TGTGCCAGCAGCTTAGTAGCGGGGTCCAGCACAGATACGCAGTATTTT
CDR3: CASSLVAGSSTDTQYF

J: TRBJ2-7
D: NA
size: NA
length: 13
V: TRBV29-1
DNA: TGCAGCGTTCGATCTTGGGGGTCCTACGAGCAGCACTTC
CDR3: CSVRSWGSYEQHF

J: TRBJ1-4
D: NA
size: NA
length: 14
V: TRBV13
DNA: TGTGCCAGCAGCCCCCGGACCAATAATGAAAAACTGTTTTTT
CDR3: CASSPRTNNEKLFF

J: TRBJ2-1
D: TRBD2
size: NA
length: 14
V: TRBV27
DNA: TGTGCCAGCAGTCCCGATTTAGCGGGAGTCGAGCAGTTCTTC
CDR3: CASSPDLAGVEQFF

J: TRBJ1-4
D: NA
size: NA
length: 17
V: TRBV27
DNA: TGTGCCAGCAGTGTACTTACCCGGGACGGCAGAAATGAAAAACTGTTTTTT
CDR3: CASSVLTRDGRNEKLFF

J: TRBJ1-6
D: NA
size: NA
length: 15
V: TRBV14
DNA: TGTGCCAGCAGCCAAGGGTCAGGGGACGGTTCACCCCTCCACTTT
CDR3: CASSQGSGDGSPLHF

J: TRBJ2-1
D: NA
size: NA
length: 12
V: TRBV4-1
DNA: TGCGCCAGCAGCGGTGTTGGGGACAATCTGTTCTTC
CDR3: CASSGVGDNLFF

J: TRBJ2-2
D: NA
size: NA
length: 14
V: TRBV7-9
DNA: TGTGCCAGCACCCTCGGCCCGAACACCGGGGAGCTGTTTTTT
CDR3: CASTLGPNTGELFF

J: TRBJ1-1
D: NA
size: NA
length: 11
V: TRBV4-1
DNA: TGCGCCAGCAGCCAGGGGACTGAAGCTTTCTTT
CDR3: CASSQGTEAFF

J: TRBJ2-7
D: NA
size: NA
length: 15
V: TRBV7-8
DNA: TGTGCCAGCAGCTTAGTTTCAGGCCACTCCTACGAGCAGTACTTC
CDR3: CASSLVSGHSYEQYF

J: TRBJ2-7
D: NA
size: NA
length: 12
V: TRBV27
DNA: TGTGCCAGCAGTCAGGGGAGAAACGAGCAGTACTTC
CDR3: CASSQGRNEQYF

J: TRBJ2-7
D: TRBD2
size: NA
length: 15
V: TRBV27
DNA: TGTGCCAGCAGCTTTGTGGGACTAGCCAACTACGAGCAGTACTTC
CDR3: CASSFVGLANYEQYF

J: TRBJ1-3
D: NA
size: once
length: 14
V: TRBV5-1
DNA: TGCGCCAGCAGCTTAGGCCTCTCTGGAAACACCATATATTTT
CDR3: CASSLGLSGNTIYF

J: TRBJ1-1
D: NA
size: NA
length: 16
V: TRBV6-5
DNA: TGTGCCAGCAGTTACTCGAGGACCACCTGGGACACTGAAGCTTTCTTT
CDR3: CASSYSRTTWDTEAFF

J: TRBJ2-1
D: NA
size: NA
length: 16
V: TRBV7-9
DNA: TGTGCCAGCAGCTCCCAATCGTTCCCCTCCTACAATGAGCAGTTCTTC
CDR3: CASSSQSFPSYNEQFF

J: TRBJ1-6
D: TRBD1
size: NA
length: 15
V: TRBV6-1
DNA: TGTGCCAGCAGTGACGGGACAGGGAATAATTCACCCCTCCACTTT
CDR3: CASSDGTGNNSPLHF

J: TRBJ2-3
D: TRBD2
size: NA
length: 15
V: TRBV10-3
DNA: TGTGCCATCAGTGGGTTAGCGGGGAGCACAGATACGCAGTATTTT
CDR3: CAISGLAGSTDTQYF

J: TRBJ2-7
D: NA
size: NA
length: 14
V: TRBV6-5
DNA: TGTGCCAGCAGTTACACCGACAGGACCTACGAGCAGTACTTC
CDR3: CASSYTDRTYEQYF

J: TRBJ1-4
D: TRBD1
size: NA
length: 13
V: TRBV5-1
DNA: TGCGCCAGCAGTTGGTCAGGGGGCGAAAAACTGTTTTTT
CDR3: CASSWSGGEKLFF

J: TRBJ2-7
D: TRBD2
size: few
length: 14
V: TRBV4-1
DNA: TGCGCCAGCAGCCGAGGGACTAGCGGCTACGAGCAGTACTTC
CDR3: CASSRGTSGYEQYF

J: TRBJ2-7
D: TRBD2
size: NA
length: 15
V: TRBV9
DNA: TGTGCCAGCAGCAGCGGACTAGCGGGGAACTACGAGCAGTACTTC
CDR3: CASSSGLAGNYEQYF

J: TRBJ1-1
D: TRBD1
size: NA
length: 18
V: TRBV11-2
DNA: TGTGCCAGCAGCTTAGCTCTGCCCGGGACAGTCATCCCCACTGAAGCTTTCTTT
CDR3: CASSLALPGTVIPTEAFF

J: TRBJ1-2
D: NA
size: NA
length: 13
V: TRBV7-9
DNA: TGTGCCAGCAGCCCCAGTTTGAACGATGGCTACACCTTC
CDR3: CASSPSLNDGYTF

J: TRBJ2-5
D: NA
size: NA
length: 14
V: TRBV7-3
DNA: TGTGCCAGCAGCTTAATTGTGGGTTCAGAGACCCAGTACTTC
CDR3: CASSLIVGSETQYF

J: TRBJ1-1
D: NA
size: NA
length: 13
V: TRBV7-9
DNA: TGTGCCAGCAGCGTTCCGCTGAACACTGAAGCTTTCTTT
CDR3: CASSVPLNTEAFF

J: TRBJ2-7
D: TRBD2
size: NA
length: 15
V: TRBV9
DNA: TGTGCCAGCAGCCCCTGGGGGGGACCCTCCTACGAGCAGTACTTC
CDR3: CASSPWGGPSYEQYF

J: TRBJ1-1
D: NA
size: NA
length: 17
V: TRBV5-1
DNA: TGCGCCAGCACCTCCCTAGGCCCAGTCCCGGCGGACACTGAAGCTTTCTTT
CDR3: CASTSLGPVPADTEAFF

J: TRBJ2-7
D: NA
size: NA
length: 13
V: TRBV5-1
DNA: TGCGCCAGCAGCTCCGCAGGGTCCTACGAGCAGTACTTC
CDR3: CASSSAGSYEQYF

J: TRBJ2-3
D: NA
size: NA
length: 14
V: TRBV6-1
DNA: TGTGTCGACCTCGGGACACCTAGCACAGATACGCAGTATTTT
CDR3: CVDLGTPSTDTQYF

J: TRBJ2-1
D: TRBD1
size: NA
length: 17
V: TRBV5-6
DNA: TGTGCCAGCAGCAGCTTAGACAGGGGAGTTTGGTACAATGAGCAGTTCTTC
CDR3: CASSSLDRGVWYNEQFF

J: TRBJ2-7
D: NA
size: NA
length: 13
V: TRBV19
DNA: TGTGCCAGTAGTATCCGGCCTGACTACGAGCAGTACTTC
CDR3: CASSIRPDYEQYF

J: TRBJ1-1
D: NA
size: few
length: 13
V: TRBV30
DNA: TGTGCCTGGAGAGAAATCATCGATATTGAAGCTTTCTTT
CDR3: CAWREIIDIEAFF

J: TRBJ2-2
D: NA
size: NA
length: 17
V: TRBV9
DNA: TGTGCCAGCAGCGTGGTGCAGGGCCTCGCGAACACCGGGGAGCTGTTTTTT
CDR3: CASSVVQGLANTGELFF

J: TRBJ1-3
D: NA
size: NA
length: 20
V: TRBV6-4
DNA: TGTGCCAGCAGTGACTCGAAGACCCCAGGCGACACCAGCTCTGGAAACACCATATATTTT
CDR3: CASSDSKTPGDTSSGNTIYF

J: TRBJ2-1
D: TRBD2
size: once
length: 14
V: TRBV11-1
DNA: TGTGCCAGCAGCCATAGCGGGAATCGCAATGAGCAGTTCTTC
CDR3: CASSHSGNRNEQFF

J: TRBJ2-1
D: NA
size: NA
length: 16
V: TRBV5-5
DNA: TGTGCCAGCAGCCCCAAAGGGTTTCCTAACGGCGCTGAGCAGTTCTTC
CDR3: CASSPKGFPNGAEQFF

J: TRBJ1-1
D: NA
size: NA
length: 13
V: TRBV11-3
DNA: TGTGCCAGCAGCTTAACATGGGGCACTGAAGCTTTCTTT
CDR3: CASSLTWGTEAFF

J: TRBJ1-2
D: NA
size: NA
length: 13
V: TRBV27
DNA: TGTGCCAGCAGCCACACGCCTAACTATGGCTACACCTTC
CDR3: CASSHTPNYGYTF

J: TRBJ2-7
D: TRBD1
size: NA
length: 14
V: TRBV19
DNA: TGTGCCAGTAGTACTCCCGGGACAGTCTACGAGCAGTACTTC
CDR3: CASSTPGTVYEQYF

J: TRBJ2-1
D: TRBD2
size: NA
length: 17
V: TRBV10-3
DNA: TGTGCCATCAGTGAATCGACTAGCGGGAGGGCTTACAATGAGCAGTTCTTC
CDR3: CAISESTSGRAYNEQFF

J: TRBJ2-2
D: NA
size: NA
length: 14
V: TRBV27
DNA: TGTGCCAGCAGTTTCGGTTTCAACACCGGGGAGCTGTTTTTT
CDR3: CASSFGFNTGELFF